Below, one T cell receptor (beta chain) is given with its context. What it binds is not known. The data originate from a study of cytomegalovirus exposure and HLA in healthy donors. Overall study context: Clustering assigned about 79% of the roughly 380 genotyped donors to the Caucasian-associated ancestry cluster.

The PCR used 60 Vbeta and 13 Jbeta primers. In the original analysis: Later reanalysis found roughly 80 million unique TCR beta chains, roughly 9.9 million of them shared. Sequenced by immunoSEQ multiplex PCR; TCRdb stores in-frame clones only, minus some. V and J calls and clone size are copied from that table; D and trimming were computed from the DNA. The sample includes roughly 200,000 clones, 78% of them seen just once. V lost 2 bases and J 5 bases, leaving 10 bases between the germline ends. Germline V gene sequence: CDR1 GTSNPN, CDR2 SVGIG (reference sequence). The CDR3 has 13 amino acids. Findings of the study overall: There was a cluster of highly shared sequence variants that was likely a sequencing artifact.

Sequencing was done on a sample of PBMCs. This TCR derives from a female donor in good health and CMV-seronegative. The V call is TRBV30, the J call TRBJ1-5; D is ambiguous. The CDR3 DNA sequence: TGTGCCTGGAGTACAGAATTATATCAGCCCCAGCATTTT. It codes for CAWSTELYQPQHF.